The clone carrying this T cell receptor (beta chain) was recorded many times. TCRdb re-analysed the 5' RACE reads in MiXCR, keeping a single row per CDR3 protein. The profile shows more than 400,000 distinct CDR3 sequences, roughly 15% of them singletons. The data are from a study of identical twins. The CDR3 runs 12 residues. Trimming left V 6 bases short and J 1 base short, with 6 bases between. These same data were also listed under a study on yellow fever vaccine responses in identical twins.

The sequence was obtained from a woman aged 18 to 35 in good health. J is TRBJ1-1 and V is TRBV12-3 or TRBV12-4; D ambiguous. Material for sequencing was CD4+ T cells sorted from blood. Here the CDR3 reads CASRRENTEAFF. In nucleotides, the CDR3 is TGTGCCAGCAGAAGAGAGAACACTGAAGCTTTCTTT.